The 16 T cell receptor beta chains given below trace back to one sample, sequenced in a study of T cells after yellow fever vaccination. TCRdb ran MiXCR on the 5' RACE reads and lists one entry per CDR3 protein. This sample has 400,000 or so distinct CDR3 sequences, with about 6% found just once. The sequencing used PBMCs, collected 5 days after the yellow fever booster vaccination. These receptor sequences come from a man younger than 40 who received the YFV17D yellow fever vaccine.

This clonotype was seen at least ten times. The chain couples TRBV10-3 to TRBJ2-5, with D possibly TRBD1 on 6 matching bases. CDR1 ENHRY and CDR2 SYGVKD come from the germline V gene. The CDR3 sequence is 15 residues long. Between the trimmed V and J ends, which lost 0 bases and 5 bases, there was a span of 13 bases. The CDR3 bases are TGTGCCATCAGTGAGTCGTTTGGGGGCGAGGAGACCCAGTACTTC. This encodes CAISESFGGEETQYF.

The table lists this clonotype with a few counts. The genes are TRBV7-9 and TRBJ2-5; TRBD2 might be the D (5 bases). Germline CDR1 reads SEHNR; CDR2 reads FQNEAQ (reference sequence). The length of the CDR3 is 12 residues. Between the trimmed V and J ends, which lost 8 bases and 5 bases, there was a span of 12 bases. The CDR3: CASREGWETQYF. CDR3 nucleotide sequence: TGTGCCAGCCGCGAGGGATGGGAGACCCAGTACTTC. Together with reference TRBV7-9 and TRBJ2-5, the CDR3 gives the full variable domain: DTGVSQNPRHKITKRGQNVTFRCDPISEHNRLYWYRQTLGQGPEFLTYFQNEAQLEKSRLLSDRFSAERPKGSFSTLEIQRTEQGDSAMYLCASREGWETQYFGPGTRLLVL.

The chain has TRBV5-1 and TRBJ2-7; D uncertain. CDR3 size: 14 residues. Trimming left V 3 bases short and J 6 bases short, with 16 bases between. Per the germline V gene, CDR1 is SGHRS and CDR2 is YFSETQ. In DNA form, the CDR3 reads TGCGCCAGCAGCTCCTCGAACTTGGGGTTCGAGCAGTACTTC. Protein sequence: CASSSSNLGFEQYF.

This clonotype was counted between two and nine times. The chain links TRBV20-1 to TRBJ1-5; maybe TRBD1 (5 bases). The CDR3 is 15 amino acids. CDR1 is DFQATT and CDR2 is SNEGSKA in the germline V gene (reference sequence). The ends were cut back, 1 base at V and 4 bases at J, with 14 bases in the middle. DNA for the CDR3: TGCAGTGCTAGAGCCCGAGGACACCTTAATCAGCCCCAGCATTTT. Translating gives CSARARGHLNQPQHF.

This clonotype was recorded a few times. The V call is TRBV5-4, the J call TRBJ2-5, with TRBD2 matching over 14 bases. Germline lookup yields CDR1 SGHNT and CDR2 YYREEE (reference sequence). The V and J ends lost 2 bases and 2 bases, in that order; junction bases with no gene match: 5. The CDR3 has 17 amino acids. Written as DNA, the CDR3 is TGTGCCAGCAGCTTCGGACTAGCGGGAGGATTACAAGAGACCCAGTACTTC. Its translation is CASSFGLAGGLQETQYF.

This clonotype was found many times. The chain's CDR3 is CASSQRRGEVYEQYF. The CDR3 region has the DNA TGCGCCAGCAGCCAACGCAGGGGGGAAGTCTACGAGCAGTACTTC. The chain couples TRBV4-3 to TRBJ2-7, with a possible D match to TRBD1 (7 bases). V gave up 2 bases and J gave up 3 bases, with 14 bases separating them. CDR1 LGHNA and CDR2 YSLEER come from the germline V gene. There are 15 residues in the CDR3.

The CDR3 region has the DNA TGTGCCAGCAGCTTACGGCCAGGGGAAGACTATGGCTACACCTTC. Protein sequence: CASSLRPGEDYGYTF. V usage is TRBV7-2 and J usage is TRBJ1-2, with D perhaps TRBD1 (6 bases). Germline CDR1 is SGHTA and CDR2 is FQGNSA. Trimming cost V 2 bases and J 3 bases, with 13 bases left between them. This CDR3 is built from 15 residues. The whole variable domain, filled in from reference TRBV7-2 and TRBJ1-2, reads GAGVSQSPSNKVTEKGKDVELRCDPISGHTALYWYRQSLGQGLEFLIYFQGNSAPDKSGLPSDRFSAERTGGSVSTLTIQRTQQEDSAVYLCASSLRPGEDYGYTFGSGTRLTVV.

This clonotype was observed a few times. The chain carries TRBV7-3 and TRBJ2-1, with TRBD2 identical over 8 bases. This CDR3 is built from 16 residues. CDR1 and CDR2 from the germline V gene are SGHTA and FQGTGA. The V gene end was trimmed by 3 bases and the J gene end by 8 bases; junction bases not matched to a gene: 12. Written as DNA, the CDR3 is TGTGCCAGCAGCTTTTCGAGCGGGAGAGAATTGGATGAGCAGTTCTTC. Encoded protein: CASSFSSGRELDEQFF.

This clonotype was seen repeatedly, ten times or more. The chain is built from TRBV12-3 or TRBV12-4 and TRBJ2-7, with D tentatively TRBD1 (7 bases). V lost 5 bases and J lost 9, with 11 bases in between. The CDR3 is 11 amino acids. CDR3 sequence reads: CASSQGGVQYF. In nucleotides, the CDR3 is TGTGCCAGCAGTCAGGGGGGAGTGCAGTACTTC.

About this clonotype itself: A junction end diverges from the germline sequence, so it may reflect a read error. The rearrangement uses TRBV3-1 and TRBJ2-1; possible D gene TRBD2, 5 bases. CDR3 length: 17 amino acids. Looked up from germline, CDR1 is LGHDT and CDR2 is YNNKEL (reference sequence). CDR3 protein: CASTQALGETTYNEQFF. CDR3 in DNA: TGTGCCAGCACCCAAGCCCTCGGGGAGACCACTTACAATGAGCAGTTCTTC.

This sequence joins TRBV20-1 and TRBJ2-3; tentative D call: TRBD2 (5 bases). Germline V gives CDR1 DFQATT, CDR2 SNEGSKA (reference sequence). Trimming stripped 0 bases from V and 3 bases from J, with 13 bases between. This CDR3 is 15 amino acids long. The CDR3 coding sequence is TGCAGTGCTAGAGATCGTTTGCGGGTAACAGATACGCAGTATTTT. Encoded protein: CSARDRLRVTDTQYF.

This clonotype was observed a few times. The V gene is TRBV6-5, the J gene TRBJ1-1, with D maybe TRBD1 (5 bases). The V end was cut by 0 bases, the J end by 1 base, with 15 bases between. The CDR3 length is 17 residues. The germline CDR1 and CDR2 sequences are MNHEY and SVGAGI. CDR3 amino acids: CASSYSIQQGPNTEAFF. CDR3 coding DNA: TGTGCCAGCAGTTACTCGATTCAGCAGGGACCGAACACTGAAGCTTTCTTT.

This chain uses TRBV9 with TRBJ1-1; weak D call: TRBD1 (6 bases). Trimming pared 4 bases from V and 6 bases from J, leaving 19 bases between. Looked up from germline, CDR1 is SGDLS and CDR2 is YYNGEE. The CDR3 is made up of 15 amino acids. DNA of the CDR3: TGTGCCAGCAGCCTCACACCGAGGGGGGAGGCTGAAGCTTTCTTT. This translates into CASSLTPRGEAEAFF. The full variable domain, its missing parts supplied by reference TRBV9 and TRBJ1-1, is DSGVTQTPKHLITATGQRVTLRCSPRSGDLSVYWYQQSLDQGLQFLIQYYNGEERAKGNILERFSAQQFPDLHSELNLSSLELGDSALYFCASSLTPRGEAEAFFGQGTRLTVV.

About this clonotype: No DNA is shown, since the ends of the CDR3 on it are uncertain; the CDR3 is the one TCRdb lists. The chain uses TRBV7-5 and TRBJ1-1. TRBV7-5 has pseudogene status. The CDR3 is 19 amino acids long, termini counted. The CDR3 here is CISVPEAHSWPDENTEAFF.

V and J are TRBV12-3 or TRBV12-4 and TRBJ1-6; 7 bases agree with TRBD1. Unmatched junction bases numbered 12, after V lost 6 bases and J lost 10 bases. The CDR3 runs 15 residues. This chain's CDR3 is CASSQRTGFVSPLHF. The CDR3 region has the DNA TGTGCCAGCAGCCAAAGGACAGGTTTCGTGTCACCCCTCCACTTT.

This clonotype was counted a few times. The CDR3 sequence is CASTQGMGYEQYF. DNA of the CDR3: TGTGCCAGCACGCAGGGGATGGGGTACGAGCAGTACTTC. This chain links TRBV18 with TRBJ2-7, with D tentatively TRBD1 (6 bases). CDR3 length equals 13 residues. Between the trimmed V and J ends, which lost 8 bases and 4 bases, there was a span of 15 bases. Germline CDR1 reads KGHSH; CDR2 reads LQKENI. Variable domain in full (rest from reference TRBV18 and TRBJ2-7): NAGVMQNPRHLVRRRGQEARLRCSPMKGHSHVYWYRQLPEEGLKFMVYLQKENIIDESGMPKERFSAEFPKEGPSILRIQQVVRGDSAAYFCASTQGMGYEQYFGPGTRLTVT.